A selection of T cell receptor beta chains follows, all from one sample in a study of PD-1 blockade in classical Hodgkin lymphoma. TCRdb's table, derived via immunoSEQ multiplex PCR, lists solely in-frame clones and lacks some. The sample contains roughly 70,000 clones, about 94% of which appear only once. What was sequenced was peripheral blood mononuclear cells (PBMCs). The source is a human donor with classical Hodgkin lymphoma. Each CDR3 is given with its conserved first and last residue. Each record gives: V gene, J gene, CDR3 length, CDR3 protein.

TRBV11-3	TRBJ2-1	15	CASSFGGQGGNEQFF
TRBV7-9	TRBJ2-2	16	CASSLGGAGNTGELFF
TRBV7-2	TRBJ2-5	15	CASSARDYSQETQYF
TRBV5-4	TRBJ1-6	18	CASSLLMTGGTRNSPLHF
TRBV5-4	TRBJ2-7	15	CASSFSVQGTGEQYF
TRBV19	TRBJ2-5	13	CASSPNRGETQYF
TRBV5-1	TRBJ1-3	15	CASSLGVASGNTIYF
TRBV6-5	TRBJ2-7	15	CASSYTDRGIYEQYF
TRBV28	TRBJ1-1	12	CASSLKRVEAFF
TRBV5-5	TRBJ1-4	14	CASSLSGGNEKLFF
TRBV27	TRBJ1-2	14	CASSLSKGMGGYTF
TRBV2	TRBJ1-4	14	CASKEGPADEKLFF
TRBV15	TRBJ1-3	18	CATSRDPAGTSTGNTIYF
TRBV5-3	TRBJ2-3	11	CARSVTYTQYF
TRBV27	TRBJ1-2	14	CASSPSGGKYGYTF
TRBV30	TRBJ1-1	14	CALTTNRGTESAFF
TRBV6-6	TRBJ2-6	13	CAIPGQGANVLTF
TRBV5-1	TRBJ1-5	15	CASSLAGGGNQPQHF
TRBV6-1	TRBJ1-6	16	CASSGRTGTFNSPLHF
TRBV7-2	TRBJ2-1	16	CASSLSSGGYLNEQFF
TRBV2	TRBJ1-3	15	CASRVGTVSGNTIYF
TRBV19	TRBJ1-6	15	CASSIEGTGNSPLHF
TRBV7-7	TRBJ2-7	13	CASSPQTAGEQYF
TRBV15	TRBJ1-1	13	CATSAPGYAEAFF
TRBV5-1	TRBJ1-3	14	CASSLSTDGNTIYF
TRBV5-6	TRBJ2-3	16	CASSPQTSGITDTQYF
TRBV9	TRBJ2-1	15	CASSVDGGTYNEQFF
TRBV11-3	TRBJ2-2	14	CASSRTGSSGELFF
TRBV28	TRBJ2-3	14	CASSSPGGTDTQYF
TRBV19	TRBJ1-2	15	CASSIPGQGWNGYTF
TRBV7-9	TRBJ1-3	15	CASSLLVDSGNTIYF
TRBV29-1	TRBJ1-3	13	CSVVLGSGNTIYF
TRBV6-5	TRBJ1-6	13	CASSYSILSPLHF
TRBV5-8	TRBJ2-1	16	CASSLFLVKTYNEQFF
TRBV6-1	TRBJ2-7	15	CASTTIAEPTYEQYF
TRBV19	TRBJ1-1	19	CASSIISDSLKLRDTEAFF
TRBV28	TRBJ1-1	13	CASSLDLGRGAFF
TRBV6-5	TRBJ1-5	14	CASSPRDGNQPQHF
TRBV28	TRBJ2-2	17	CASSLTPGLEGTGELFF
TRBV5-1	TRBJ2-7	15	CASSLAPGLVYEQYF
TRBV29-1	TRBJ1-1	13	CSATAGGNTEAFF
TRBV19	TRBJ1-5	13	CASGTGSNQPQHF
TRBV2	TRBJ1-1	14	CASRVTGMNTEAFF
TRBV7-2	TRBJ2-2	16	CASSLVGTALSGELFF
TRBV5-6	TRBJ2-2	14	CASSLAAGTGELFF
TRBV28	TRBJ2-3	15	CASWTLRDFTDTQYF
TRBV5-4	TRBJ2-5	16	CASSFTAVTGIKTQYF
TRBV30	TRBJ2-7	12	CAWGPTRGEQYF
TRBV6-5	TRBJ1-1	14	CASSLYFEGTEAFF
TRBV2	TRBJ1-1	13	CASSEEGNTEAFF
TRBV5-6	TRBJ1-5	15	CASSRRGGSGQPQHF